The 6 T cell receptor beta chains given below trace back to one sample, sequenced in a study of T cell responses to AZD1222 COVID-19 vaccine. Clones were read by immunoSEQ multiplex PCR, and TCRdb kept only the in-frame ones, dropping some. The sample includes 100,000 or so clones, around nine tenths of them seen just once. The sequences come from peripheral blood, collected on day 0 of AZD1222 vaccination. The receptors derive from an adult in good health.

The V call is TRBV6-2 or TRBV6-3, the J call TRBJ2-5, with a weak D call TRBD1 (6 bases). The CDR3 is 15 amino acids. Looked up from germline, CDR1 is MNHEY and CDR2 is SVGEGT. The V gene lost 5 bases and the J gene lost 2 bases, with 15 bases spanning the gap. CDR3 amino acids: CASSPRQVRQETQYF. CDR3 coding DNA: TGTGCCAGCAGTCCGAGACAGGTGCGGCAAGAGACCCAGTACTTC.

Turning to this clone: Other DNA sequences in this specimen translate into the identical CDR3. The J gene is TRBJ1-4, the V gene TRBV4-2; D is perhaps TRBD1 (5 bases). V was clipped by 0 bases and J by 5 bases, with 13 bases between them. This CDR3 spans 16 amino acids. The germline V gene has CDR1 LGHNA and CDR2 YNFKEQ. CDR3 nucleotides: TGTGCCAGCAGCCAAGACTCGGGGCAGTTAAATGAAAAACTGTTTTTT. Translating gives CASSQDSGQLNEKLFF.

The table lists this clone with a count of one. The J gene is TRBJ1-4, the V gene TRBV4-3, with 8 bases fitting TRBD1. This CDR3 is 16 amino acids long. The germline CDR1 and CDR2 sequences are LGHNA and YSLEER. After removal of 2 bases from V and 7 bases from J, the junction contained 9 bases not matched to a gene. Here the CDR3 reads CASSQPTGGVTEKLFF. The CDR3 nucleotides are TGCGCCAGCAGCCAACCTACAGGGGGGGTTACTGAAAAACTGTTTTTT.

The rearrangement joins TRBV7-6 to TRBJ2-2; D might be TRBD2 (7 bases). This CDR3 is built from 15 residues. Germline CDR1 reads SGHVS; CDR2 reads FNYEAQ. Trimming shortened V by 6 bases and J by 5 bases, and 16 bases separated the two germline ends. In DNA, the CDR3 is TGTGCCAGCAGTAGGGCGGGGGCTCAGACCGGGGAGCTGTTTTTT. It is translated as CASSRAGAQTGELFF.

V gene TRBV6-6 combines with J gene TRBJ1-2; possibly TRBD1 for D (5 bases). Trimming left V 8 bases short and J 1 base short, with 17 bases between. The CDR3 loop spans 15 amino acids. Looked up from germline, CDR1 is MNHNY and CDR2 is SVGAGI (reference sequence). CDR3 sequence reads: CASSDDSKLNYGYTF. DNA for the CDR3: TGTGCCAGCTCAGACGACAGCAAGCTTAACTATGGCTACACCTTC.

The chain employs TRBV3-1 (or the pseudogene TRBV3-2) and TRBJ2-6; D is unclear. Germline V gene lookup returns CDR1 LGHDT and CDR2 YNNKEL (reference sequence). Trimming cost V 4 bases and J 0 bases, with 10 bases left between them. The CDR3 is made up of 16 amino acids. This CDR3 reads CASSPMTISGANVLTF. Here the CDR3 DNA reads TGTGCCAGCAGCCCTATGACAATCTCTGGGGCCAACGTCCTGACTTTC.